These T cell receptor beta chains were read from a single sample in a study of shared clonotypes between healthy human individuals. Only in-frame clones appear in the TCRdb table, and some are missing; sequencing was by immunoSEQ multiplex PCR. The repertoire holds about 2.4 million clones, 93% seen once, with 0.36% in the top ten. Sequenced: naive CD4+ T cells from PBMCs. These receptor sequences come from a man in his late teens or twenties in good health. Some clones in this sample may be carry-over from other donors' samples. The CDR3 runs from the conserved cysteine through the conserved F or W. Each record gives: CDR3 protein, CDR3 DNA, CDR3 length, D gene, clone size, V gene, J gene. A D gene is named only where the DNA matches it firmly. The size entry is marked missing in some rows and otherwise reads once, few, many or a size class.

CDR3aa: CASSSRGYGYTF
CDR3nt: TGTGCCAGCAGCTCACGTGGTTATGGCTACACCTTC
len: 12
d_gene: -
abundance: few
v_gene: TRBV11-2
j_gene: TRBJ1-2

CDR3aa: CASRPRGGITDTQYF
CDR3nt: TGTGCCAGCAGGCCCCGTGGGGGGATAACAGATACGCAGTATTTT
len: 15
d_gene: -
abundance: -
v_gene: TRBV6-5
j_gene: TRBJ2-3

CDR3aa: CASSLDSAVRLPNEQFF
CDR3nt: TGCGCCAGCAGCTTGGACTCGGCGGTCCGCTTACCTAATGAGCAGTTCTTC
len: 17
d_gene: -
abundance: -
v_gene: TRBV5-1
j_gene: TRBJ2-1

CDR3aa: CASSYLPGLSNQPQHF
CDR3nt: TGTGCCAGCAGCTATTTGCCGGGACTTAGCAATCAGCCCCAGCATTTT
len: 16
d_gene: -
abundance: -
v_gene: TRBV7-2
j_gene: TRBJ1-5

CDR3aa: CASKAGGPYEQFF
CDR3nt: TGTGCCAGCAAAGCGGGAGGGCCATATGAGCAGTTCTTC
len: 13
d_gene: TRBD2
abundance: once
v_gene: TRBV28
j_gene: TRBJ2-1

CDR3aa: CASSAASGNTIYF
CDR3nt: TGTGCCAGTAGCGCAGCTTCTGGAAACACCATATATTTT
len: 13
d_gene: -
abundance: -
v_gene: TRBV19
j_gene: TRBJ1-3

CDR3aa: CAWGTSGRRWLNCEQYF
CDR3nt: TGTGCCTGGGGGACTAGCGGGAGACGGTGGTTGAACTGCGAGCAGTACTTC
len: 17
d_gene: TRBD2
abundance: -
v_gene: TRBV30
j_gene: TRBJ2-7

CDR3aa: CATSREGDPAYNEQFF
CDR3nt: TGTGCCACCAGCAGAGAGGGGGATCCGGCTTACAATGAGCAGTTCTTC
len: 16
d_gene: -
abundance: -
v_gene: TRBV15
j_gene: TRBJ2-1

CDR3aa: CASTTRTSITYEQYF
CDR3nt: TGTGCCAGCACCACAAGGACTAGCATCACCTACGAGCAGTACTTC
len: 15
d_gene: TRBD2
abundance: -
v_gene: TRBV28
j_gene: TRBJ2-7

CDR3aa: CASSGQGRETQYF
CDR3nt: TGTGCCAGCAGCGGACAGGGTCGAGAGACCCAGTACTTC
len: 13
d_gene: TRBD1
abundance: -
v_gene: TRBV5-4
j_gene: TRBJ2-5

CDR3aa: CASSIGTSGRFRDTQYF
CDR3nt: TGTGCCAGTAGTATTGGGACTAGCGGGAGGTTTAGAGATACGCAGTATTTT
len: 17
d_gene: TRBD2
abundance: -
v_gene: TRBV19
j_gene: TRBJ2-3

CDR3aa: CASSLEGGAQHF
CDR3nt: TGTGCCAGCAGCCTCGAAGGCGGGGCCCAGCATTTT
len: 12
d_gene: -
abundance: few
v_gene: TRBV7-9
j_gene: TRBJ1-5

CDR3aa: CASSSFSQETQYF
CDR3nt: TGTGCCAGCAGTTCATTTTCACAAGAGACCCAGTACTTC
len: 13
d_gene: -
abundance: -
v_gene: TRBV27
j_gene: TRBJ2-5

CDR3aa: CASSRQENTEAFF
CDR3nt: TGCGCCAGCAGCCGGCAGGAGAACACTGAAGCTTTCTTT
len: 13
d_gene: -
abundance: -
v_gene: TRBV5-1
j_gene: TRBJ1-1

CDR3aa: CASSKDRNQETQYF
CDR3nt: TGCGCCAGCAGTAAGGACAGAAATCAAGAGACCCAGTACTTC
len: 14
d_gene: -
abundance: once
v_gene: TRBV5-1
j_gene: TRBJ2-5

CDR3aa: CASSPRTDKETQYF
CDR3nt: TGTGCCAGCTCCCCCCGGACTGATAAAGAGACCCAGTACTTC
len: 14
d_gene: -
abundance: -
v_gene: TRBV18
j_gene: TRBJ2-5

CDR3aa: CASSYVGTSGNEQFF
CDR3nt: TGTGCCAGCAGTTACGTTGGGACTAGCGGCAATGAGCAGTTCTTC
len: 15
d_gene: TRBD2
abundance: once
v_gene: TRBV6-6
j_gene: TRBJ2-1

CDR3aa: CSASTGRMFF
CDR3nt: TGCAGTGCTTCCACAGGACGGATGTTTTTT
len: 10
d_gene: -
abundance: -
v_gene: TRBV20-1
j_gene: TRBJ1-4